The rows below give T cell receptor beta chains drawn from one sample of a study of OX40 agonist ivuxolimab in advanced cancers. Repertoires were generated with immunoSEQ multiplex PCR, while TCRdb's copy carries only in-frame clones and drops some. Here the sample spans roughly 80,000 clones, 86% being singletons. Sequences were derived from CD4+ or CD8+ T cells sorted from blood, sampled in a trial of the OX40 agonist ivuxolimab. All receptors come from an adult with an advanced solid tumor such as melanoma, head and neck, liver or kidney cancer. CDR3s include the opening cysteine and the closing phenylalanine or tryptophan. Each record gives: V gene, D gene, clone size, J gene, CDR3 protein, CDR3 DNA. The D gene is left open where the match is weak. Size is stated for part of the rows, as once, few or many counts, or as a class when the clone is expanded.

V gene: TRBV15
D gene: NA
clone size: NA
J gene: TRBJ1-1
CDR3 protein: CATSRGGSGNTEAFF
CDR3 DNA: TGTGCCACCAGCAGAGGGGGGAGCGGGAACACTGAAGCTTTCTTT

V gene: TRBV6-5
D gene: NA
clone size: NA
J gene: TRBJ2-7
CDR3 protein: CAINKVGSSNEQYF
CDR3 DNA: TGTGCCATTAACAAAGTGGGAAGTTCGAACGAGCAGTACTTC

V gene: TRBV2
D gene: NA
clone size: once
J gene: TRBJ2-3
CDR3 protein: CASSDLGSPRYPDTQYF
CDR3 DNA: TGTGCCAGCAGTGATCTCGGCAGCCCCCGGTATCCAGATACGCAGTATTTT

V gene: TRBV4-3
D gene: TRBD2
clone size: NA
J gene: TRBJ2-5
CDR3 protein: CASSPRVGTGLAGDKETQYF
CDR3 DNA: TGCGCCAGCAGCCCACGAGTGGGGACGGGACTAGCGGGAGATAAAGAGACCCAGTACTTC

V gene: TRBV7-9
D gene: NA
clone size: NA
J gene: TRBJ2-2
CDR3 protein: CASSLGAADTGELFF
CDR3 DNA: TGTGCCAGCAGCTTAGGAGCGGCGGACACCGGGGAGCTGTTTTTT

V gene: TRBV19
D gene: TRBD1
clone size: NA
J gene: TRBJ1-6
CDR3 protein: CASSKNRGSYNSPLHF
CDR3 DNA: TGTGCCAGTAGTAAAAACAGGGGTTCCTATAATTCACCCCTCCACTTT

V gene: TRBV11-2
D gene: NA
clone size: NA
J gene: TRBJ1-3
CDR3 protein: CASSSTRVNTIYF
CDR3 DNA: TGTGCCAGCAGCTCCACCCGAGTAAACACCATATATTTT

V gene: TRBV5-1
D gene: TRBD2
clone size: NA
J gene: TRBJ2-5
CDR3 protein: CASSQGLAGFRETQYF
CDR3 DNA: TGCGCCAGCAGCCAGGGACTAGCGGGGTTTCGGGAGACCCAGTACTTC

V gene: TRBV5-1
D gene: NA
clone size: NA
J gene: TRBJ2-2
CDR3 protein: CASSLDFSLGGELFF
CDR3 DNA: TGCGCCAGCAGCCTAGACTTTTCCCTGGGGGGGGAGCTGTTTTTT

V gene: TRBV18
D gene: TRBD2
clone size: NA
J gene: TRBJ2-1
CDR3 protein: CASSPPTSGSAYNEQFF
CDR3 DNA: TGTGCCAGCTCACCACCGACTAGCGGGAGCGCTTACAATGAGCAGTTCTTC

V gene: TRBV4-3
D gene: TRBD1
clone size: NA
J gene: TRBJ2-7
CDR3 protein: CASSRDSGLEQYF
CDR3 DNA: TGCGCCAGCAGCCGGGACAGTGGGTTAGAGCAGTACTTC

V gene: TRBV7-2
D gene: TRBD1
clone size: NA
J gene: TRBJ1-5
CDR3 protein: CASSGGIGQGKMSNQPQHF
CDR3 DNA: TGTGCCAGCTCCGGGGGGATCGGACAGGGGAAGATGAGCAATCAGCCCCAGCATTTT

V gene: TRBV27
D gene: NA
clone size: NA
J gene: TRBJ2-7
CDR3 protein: CASSLGPRAGTYEQYF
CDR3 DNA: TGTGCCAGCAGTTTAGGGCCTCGCGCAGGCACCTACGAGCAGTACTTC

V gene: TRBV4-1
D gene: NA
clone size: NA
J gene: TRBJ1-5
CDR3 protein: CASSQGGPGTAYQPQHF
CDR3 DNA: TGCGCCAGCAGCCAGGGCGGTCCCGGGACGGCCTATCAGCCCCAGCATTTT

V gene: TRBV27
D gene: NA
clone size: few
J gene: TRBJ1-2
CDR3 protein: CASSLQSNYGYTF
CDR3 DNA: TGTGCCAGCAGCTTACAGTCTAACTATGGCTACACCTTC

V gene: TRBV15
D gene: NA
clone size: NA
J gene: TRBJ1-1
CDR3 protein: CATGRVMNTEAFF
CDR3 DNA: TGTGCCACAGGGAGGGTAATGAACACTGAAGCTTTCTTT

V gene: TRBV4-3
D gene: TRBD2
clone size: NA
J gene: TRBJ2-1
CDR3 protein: CASSGLGGRANEQFF
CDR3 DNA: TGCGCCAGCAGCGGACTAGGCGGGAGGGCCAATGAGCAGTTCTTC

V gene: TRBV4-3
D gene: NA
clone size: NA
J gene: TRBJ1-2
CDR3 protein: CASSQDRGLTYGYTF
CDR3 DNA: TGCGCCAGCAGCCAAGATCGAGGGCTAACCTATGGCTACACCTTC

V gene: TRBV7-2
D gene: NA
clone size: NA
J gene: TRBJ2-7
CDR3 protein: CASTFKGGSSYEQYF
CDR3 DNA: TGTGCCAGCACCTTCAAGGGTGGGAGCTCCTACGAGCAGTACTTC

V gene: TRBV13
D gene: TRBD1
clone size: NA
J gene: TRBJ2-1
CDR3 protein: CASSLRGTGNNEQFF
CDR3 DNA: TGTGCCAGCAGCTTAAGGGGGACAGGGAATAATGAGCAGTTCTTC

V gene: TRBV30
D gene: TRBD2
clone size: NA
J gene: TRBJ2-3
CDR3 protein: CAWTSGIVDTQYF
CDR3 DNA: TGTGCCTGGACTAGCGGGATAGTAGATACGCAGTATTTT

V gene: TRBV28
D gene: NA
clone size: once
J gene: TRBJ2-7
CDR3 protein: CASARGNGYEQYF
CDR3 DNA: TGTGCCAGCGCCAGAGGGAATGGCTACGAGCAGTACTTC

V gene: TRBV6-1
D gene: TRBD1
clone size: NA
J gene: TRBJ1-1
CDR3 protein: CASRDRVNTEAFF
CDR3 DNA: TGTGCCAGCAGGGACAGGGTAAACACTGAAGCTTTCTTT

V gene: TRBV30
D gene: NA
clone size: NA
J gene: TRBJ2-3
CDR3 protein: CAWTRGAAGARAQYF
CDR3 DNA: TGTGCCTGGACCCGCGGGGCTGCGGGCGCACGTGCGCAGTATTTT

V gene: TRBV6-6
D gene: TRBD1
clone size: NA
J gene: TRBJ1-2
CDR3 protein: CASSYSPDRGTGYTF
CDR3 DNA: TGTGCCAGCAGTTACTCCCCTGACAGGGGCACTGGCTACACCTTC

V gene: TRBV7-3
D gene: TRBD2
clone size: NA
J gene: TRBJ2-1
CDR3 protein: CASSPKRVAGLPSEQFF
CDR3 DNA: TGTGCCAGCAGCCCGAAAAGAGTAGCGGGACTGCCCAGTGAGCAGTTCTTC

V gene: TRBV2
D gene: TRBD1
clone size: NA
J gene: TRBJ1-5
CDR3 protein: CASSFTGDPRHQPQHF
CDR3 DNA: TGTGCCAGCAGTTTTACAGGGGACCCCCGTCATCAGCCCCAGCATTTT

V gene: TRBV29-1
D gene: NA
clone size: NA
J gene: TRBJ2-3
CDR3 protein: CSVGRGTDTQYF
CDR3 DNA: TGCAGCGTTGGCAGGGGAACAGATACGCAGTATTTT

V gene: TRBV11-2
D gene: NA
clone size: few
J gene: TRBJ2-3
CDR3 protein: CASSLEGVGTDTQYF
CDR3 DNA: TGTGCCAGCAGCTTAGAAGGGGTTGGCACAGATACGCAGTATTTT

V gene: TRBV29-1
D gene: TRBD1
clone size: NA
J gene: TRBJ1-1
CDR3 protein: CSDVGQANTEAFF
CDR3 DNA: TGCAGCGACGTAGGACAGGCGAACACTGAAGCTTTCTTT

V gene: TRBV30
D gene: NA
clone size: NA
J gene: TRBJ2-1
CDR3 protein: CAWMWGSGTGLVF
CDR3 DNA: NA

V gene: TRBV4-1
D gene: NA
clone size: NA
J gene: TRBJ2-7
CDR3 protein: CASSRKRDDYEQYF
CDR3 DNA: TGCGCCAGCAGTCGGAAGAGGGACGACTACGAGCAGTACTTC

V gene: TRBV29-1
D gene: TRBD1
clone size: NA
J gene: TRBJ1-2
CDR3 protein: CSVEGQLDYTF
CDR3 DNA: TGCAGCGTTGAGGGACAGCTAGACTACACCTTC

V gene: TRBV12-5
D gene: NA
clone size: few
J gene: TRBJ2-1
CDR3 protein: CASGPGGGNEQFF
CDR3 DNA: TGTGCTAGTGGCCCCGGAGGGGGCAATGAGCAGTTCTTC

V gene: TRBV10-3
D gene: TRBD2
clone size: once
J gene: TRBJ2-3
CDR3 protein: CAIRTSGSSDTQYF
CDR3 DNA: TGTGCCATTAGGACTAGCGGGAGCTCAGATACGCAGTATTTT

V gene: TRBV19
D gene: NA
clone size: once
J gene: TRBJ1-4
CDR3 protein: CASSFSLKVTEKLFF
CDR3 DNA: TGTGCCAGTAGTTTCTCATTAAAGGTGACTGAAAAACTGTTTTTT

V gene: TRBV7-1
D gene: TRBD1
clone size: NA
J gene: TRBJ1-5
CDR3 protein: CASSVGTGGSNQPQHF
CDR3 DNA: TGTGCCAGCAGCGTAGGGACAGGGGGGAGCAATCAGCCCCAGCATTTT

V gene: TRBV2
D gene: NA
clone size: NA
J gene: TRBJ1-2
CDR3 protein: CASSVASRGYTF
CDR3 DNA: TGTGCCAGCAGTGTGGCCAGCCGCGGCTACACCTTC

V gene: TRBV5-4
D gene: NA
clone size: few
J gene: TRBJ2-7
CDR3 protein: CASSLAFDEQYF
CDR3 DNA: TGTGCCAGCAGCTTGGCCTTCGACGAGCAGTACTTC

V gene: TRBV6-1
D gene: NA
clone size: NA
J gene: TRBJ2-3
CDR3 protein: CASSAVTKGAQYF
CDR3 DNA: TGTGCCAGCAGTGCTGTGACGAAGGGAGCGCAGTATTTT

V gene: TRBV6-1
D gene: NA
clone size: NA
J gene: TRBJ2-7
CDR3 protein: CASSQSYEQYF
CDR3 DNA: TGTGCCAGCAGCCAATCCTACGAGCAGTACTTC

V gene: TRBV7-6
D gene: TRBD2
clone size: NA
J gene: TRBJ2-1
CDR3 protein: CASSLAPLTSGGNNEQFF
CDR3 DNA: TGTGCCAGCAGCTTAGCGCCTTTGACTAGCGGGGGGAACAATGAGCAGTTCTTC

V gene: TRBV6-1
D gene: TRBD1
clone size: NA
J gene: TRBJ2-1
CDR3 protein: CASSADRGLYNEQFF
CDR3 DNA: TGTGCCAGCAGTGCCGACAGGGGACTCTACAATGAGCAGTTCTTC

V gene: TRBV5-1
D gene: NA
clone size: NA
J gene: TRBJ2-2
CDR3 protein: CASSLVPSNTGELFF
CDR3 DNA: TGCGCCAGCAGCTTGGTGCCCTCGAACACCGGGGAGCTGTTTTTT

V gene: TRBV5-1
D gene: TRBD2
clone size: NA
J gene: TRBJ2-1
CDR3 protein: CASSLQAGLAGGLAQFF
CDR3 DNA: TGCGCCAGCAGCTTGCAGGCTGGACTAGCGGGGGGGCTCGCGCAGTTCTTC